A selection of T cell receptor beta chains follows, all from one sample in a study of blood T cell repertoires in COVID-19. The repertoire was sequenced with immunoSEQ multiplex PCR; TCRdb's copy has only in-frame clones and lacks some. Among under 250,000 clones listed, roughly 91% were seen once. Sequenced material: peripheral blood. These receptors all stem from a man younger than 45 with COVID-19, enrolled during active disease. The conserved cysteine and the conserved F or W are not part of the CDR3 here.

cdr3_length j_call v_call cdr3_aa
13 TRBJ1-1 TRBV5-1 ASSLGDRGNTEAF
15 TRBJ2-6 TRBV7-6 ASSLDWAGPGANVLT
14 TRBJ2-3 TRBV18 ASSPSSGGAIDTQY
10 TRBJ1-2 TRBV25-1 ASSEPFYGYT
10 TRBJ2-5 TRBV19 ASKSGAETQY
13 TRBJ1-3 TRBV5-1 ASSLDGDSGNTIY
11 TRBJ2-2 TRBV3-1/TRBV3-2 ASSPTIPGELF
13 TRBJ1-4 TRBV7-2 ASSPQGIRGEKLF
9 TRBJ2-7 TRBV29-1 SVERGQRAY
14 TRBJ2-7 TRBV6-1 ASSAEGGVPSYEQY
18 TRBJ2-2 TRBV4-2 ASSQGEAGGQRANTGELF
12 TRBJ2-7 TRBV20-1 SASHPTLTYEQY
12 TRBJ1-1 TRBV7-9 ASSFPARGTEAF
13 TRBJ1-2 TRBV6-6 ASSSSGGTLNGYT
13 TRBJ1-5 TRBV6-5 ASRAIDRGRESQH
12 TRBJ1-4 TRBV30 ACVTGGGYEKLF
10 TRBJ1-2 TRBV12-3/TRBV12-4 ASSLPPRGYT
12 TRBJ1-2 TRBV6-5 ASSYGDRRYGYT
12 TRBJ1-2 TRBV11-2 ASSLGQSNYGYT
13 TRBJ1-1 TRBV7-9 ASSLPDGGVTEAF
15 TRBJ2-1 TRBV7-6 ASSGTTGDPSYNEQF
11 TRBJ2-3 TRBV15 ATSRGGGDTQY
12 TRBJ1-1 TRBV18 ASYKQGMNTEAF